The T cell receptor beta chain described here comes from a study of T cell repertoires in cytomegalovirus infection. This clonotype was seen more than once but under ten times. Its antigen remains unidentified. A single record per CDR3 protein comes from TCRdb applying MiXCR to the reads. This sample yields tens of thousands of distinct CDR3 sequences, of which more than 15% are seen a single time; about 25% belongs to the top ten. Germline CDR1 reads SGHVS; CDR2 reads FNYEAQ. V was shortened by 5 bases and J by 5 bases, with 15 bases between the two germline ends. The CDR3 totals 14 residues. This TCR came from a human donor in good health (CMV status not recorded). Some clones in this sample may be carry-over from other donors' samples. The chain employs TRBV7-6 and TRBJ2-5, with a possible D match to TRBD2 (6 bases). This material consisted of CD8+ T cells from cultured PBMCs, taken from culture after CMV antigen stimulation. CDR3 DNA sequence: TGTGCCAGCAGCGCCTCCCCGGGGAGGGAGACCCAGTACTTC. Encoded protein: CASSASPGRETQYF.